Below, 28 T cell receptor beta chains from the same sample are listed, as sequenced in a study of cytomegalovirus exposure and HLA in healthy donors. PCR involved 60 Vbeta and 13 Jbeta primers. Sequencing was performed with immunoSEQ multiplex PCR; in TCRdb, only in-frame clones are kept and a portion is missing. The sample carries tens of thousands of clones, roughly 70% recorded once. Input material: PBMCs. Every receptor here comes from a man in his sixties in good health and CMV-seropositive.

There are a few counts of this clone. The chain combines TRBV4-1 with TRBJ1-1; D perhaps matches TRBD1 (5 bases). The CDR3 covers 15 residues. V lost 3 bases, J lost 1 base, and 12 bases lay in between. Germline assignment: CDR1 MGHRA and CDR2 YSYEKL. Written as DNA, the CDR3 is TGCGCCAGCAGCCAGCTGGGGCAGGGGAACACTGAAGCTTTCTTT. Amino acids: CASSQLGQGNTEAFF.

The chain couples TRBV5-1 to TRBJ2-2; D not resolved. The V end lost 0 bases, the J end lost 4 bases, and 7 bases lay between the germline ends. The CDR3 has 14 residues. The germline V gene encodes CDR1 SGHRS and CDR2 YFSETQ. The CDR3 reads CASSLVSVTGELFF. The CDR3, as DNA: TGCGCCAGCAGCTTGGTCTCGGTCACCGGGGAGCTGTTTTTT.

This clone occurred a few times. V and J are TRBV19 and TRBJ1-2; D gene unclear. The V end was cut by 1 base, the J end by 6 bases, with 6 bases between. Germline V CDR1 and CDR2: LNHDA, SQIVND (reference sequence). The CDR3 runs 12 residues. DNA of the CDR3: TGTGCCAGTAGTATAGGGGAGCATGGCTACACCTTC. It is translated as CASSIGEHGYTF. The full variable domain, rest sourced from reference TRBV19 and TRBJ1-2, is DGGITQSPKYLFRKEGQNVTLSCEQNLNHDAMYWYRQDPGQGLRLIYYSQIVNDFQKGDIAEGYSVSREKKESFPLTVTSAQKNPTAFYLCASSIGEHGYTFGSGTRLTVV.

The CDR3 here is CASSPSSGVDTEAFF. The CDR3 bases are TGCGCCAGCAGCCCGTCTAGCGGTGTGGACACTGAAGCTTTCTTT. The genes are TRBV5-1 and TRBJ1-1; D is unresolved. With 4 bases removed from V and 3 bases from J, the gap between germline ends came to 16 bases. Germline CDR1 and CDR2: SGHRS and YFSETQ. This CDR3 comprises 15 residues.

In the case of this clone: This probably arose from a read error, given a far larger clone one base away. This rearrangement joins TRBV9 to TRBJ2-7, with D possibly TRBD2 on 6 matching bases. The CDR3 extends over 15 amino acids. The V end was cut by 3 bases, the J end by 3 bases, with 16 bases between. Germline CDR1 reads SGDLS; CDR2 reads YYNGEE. The CDR3 reads CASSGWDWGSYEQYF. DNA of the CDR3: TGTGCCAGCAGCGGATGGGACTGGGGAAGCTACGAGCAGTACTTC.

This sequence joins TRBV28 and TRBJ2-7, with D possibly matching TRBD2 (5 bases). This CDR3 spans 12 amino acids. Trimming shortened V by 5 bases and J by 3 bases, and 8 bases separated the two germline ends. Germline V gene data show CDR1 as MDHEN and CDR2 as SYDVKM. The CDR3 region is CASSRGGYEQYF. The DNA of the CDR3 is TGTGCCAGCAGTCGAGGAGGCTACGAGCAGTACTTC. Combining the CDR3 with reference TRBV28 and TRBJ2-7 gives the whole variable domain DVKVTQSSRYLVKRTGEKVFLECVQDMDHENMFWYRQDPGLGLRLIYFSYDVKMKEKGDIPEGYSVSREKKERFSLILESASTNQTSMYLCASSRGGYEQYFGPGTRLTVT.

V gene TRBV18 combines with J gene TRBJ1-2, with D possibly matching TRBD1 (6 bases). Trimming cost V 3 bases and J 2 bases, with 10 bases left between them. CDR1 and CDR2 from the germline V gene are KGHSH and LQKENI. This CDR3 is 14 amino acids long. The CDR3 spells CASSPEGGNYGYTF. CDR3 sequence (DNA): TGTGCCAGCTCACCTGAGGGGGGGAACTATGGCTACACCTTC.

CDR3 protein: CASSPSGGATGTDTQYF. DNA of the CDR3: TGTGCCAGCAGCCCGAGCGGGGGGGCCACCGGCACAGATACGCAGTATTTT. This chain uses TRBV9 with TRBJ2-3, with 10 positions matching TRBD2. The CDR3 is 17 residues long. Germline-derived CDR1 and CDR2 are SGDLS and YYNGEE. The junction had 9 bases not matched to a gene; V was cut back by 4 bases and J by 1 base. The full variable domain, its missing parts supplied by reference TRBV9 and TRBJ2-3, is DSGVTQTPKHLITATGQRVTLRCSPRSGDLSVYWYQQSLDQGLQFLIQYYNGEERAKGNILERFSAQQFPDLHSELNLSSLELGDSALYFCASSPSGGATGTDTQYFGPGTRLTVL.

The table lists this clone with a few counts. This chain links TRBV6-6 with TRBJ1-1, with a possible D match to TRBD1 (6 bases). Trimming took 5 bases from V and 0 from J, leaving 13 bases between them. Germline loops: CDR1 MNHNY, CDR2 SVGAGI (reference sequence). The CDR3 length is 15 residues. The DNA for the CDR3 is TGTGCCAGCAGTACTCGGGGGGGCTTGAACACTGAAGCTTTCTTT. It encodes CASSTRGGLNTEAFF.

The gene calls are TRBV11-3 and TRBJ2-3; 8 bases align to TRBD1. The CDR3 totals 12 residues. With V trimmed by 5 bases and J by 10 bases, 5 bases remained unmatched. Per the germline V gene, CDR1 is SGHNT and CDR2 is YENEEA. The CDR3 here is CASSNDRGPQYF. In DNA, the CDR3 is TGTGCCAGCAGCAACGACAGGGGCCCGCAGTATTTT.

The V gene is TRBV19, the J gene TRBJ2-3; possible D gene TRBD2, 6 bases. The CDR3 contains 14 residues. Between the trimmed V and J ends, which lost 5 bases and 0 bases, there was a span of 9 bases. Germline V gene data show CDR1 as LNHDA and CDR2 as SQIVND (reference sequence). The CDR3 sequence is CASSAGPSTDTQYF. DNA for the CDR3: TGTGCCAGTAGTGCGGGGCCCAGCACAGATACGCAGTATTTT.

This sequence joins TRBV28 and TRBJ2-7; a possible D gene is TRBD1 (5 bases). V was trimmed by 6 bases and J by 6 bases, leaving 15 bases between them. The CDR3 length is 13 residues. Germline lookup yields CDR1 MDHEN and CDR2 SYDVKM. CDR3 loop: CASRRTPSSEQYF. For the CDR3, the DNA is TGTGCCAGCAGAAGGACACCTTCAAGCGAGCAGTACTTC.

The chain has TRBV9 and TRBJ2-7; D possibly corresponds to TRBD2 (6 bases). Germline CDR1 SGDLS, CDR2 YYNGEE. CDR3 size: 17 residues. V lost 0 bases, J lost 3 bases, and 19 bases lay in between. In DNA, the CDR3 is TGTGCCAGCAGCGTAGGTGGTCCTAGCGAGGATCGCTACGAGCAGTACTTC. As protein: CASSVGGPSEDRYEQYF.

This rearrangement joins TRBV7-2 to TRBJ1-2; D is uncertain. The V gene lost 2 bases and the J gene lost 5 bases, with 15 bases spanning the gap. CDR1 SGHTA and CDR2 FQGNSA come from the germline V gene. The CDR3 has 15 residues. DNA for the CDR3: TGTGCCAGCAGCTTACGGATTACAGATCCTTATGGCTACACCTTC. Protein product: CASSLRITDPYGYTF.

V gene TRBV28 combines with J gene TRBJ1-3; 7 bases map to TRBD1. J was trimmed by 3 bases and V by 6 bases; bases with no gene match: 5. The germline CDR1 and CDR2 sequences are MDHEN and SYDVKM. The CDR3 is made up of 14 amino acids. The CDR3 reads CASRVGTVGNTIYF. CDR3 sequence (DNA): TGTGCCAGCAGGGTTGGGACAGTTGGAAACACCATATATTTT.

This clone was recorded once. The chain combines TRBV25-1 with TRBJ1-6, with D possibly matching TRBD1 (6 bases). CDR1 and CDR2 (germline): MGHDK, SYGVNS. V lost 3 bases to trimming and J lost 0 bases, with 12 bases between them. The CDR3 has 17 residues. The CDR3 DNA is TGTGCCAGCAGTGATACCGACAGGAGCTCCTATAATTCACCCCTCCACTTT. Its protein product is CASSDTDRSSYNSPLHF.

This clone was detected a few times. This chain connects TRBV5-1 to TRBJ1-1; TRBD1 agrees at 8 bases. Germline V gene lookup returns CDR1 SGHRS and CDR2 YFSETQ. There are 14 residues in the CDR3. Trimming took 3 bases from V and 3 from J; bases not matched to a gene: 4. CDR3 bases: TGCGCCAGCAGCTCACAGGGGGGGCACACTGAAGCTTTCTTT. Encoded protein: CASSSQGGHTEAFF.

The V call is TRBV11-2, the J call TRBJ2-5; D is uncertain. The tail of the sequence fits TRBJ2-7 better, so the J call may be wrong. This CDR3 is 15 amino acids long. From germline, CDR1 is SGHAT and CDR2 FQNNGV. CDR3 sequence reads: CASSLPRPAIYEQYF. As DNA, the CDR3 is TGTGCCAGCAGCTTACCGAGGCCGGCCATTTACGAGCAGTACTTC.

The chain employs TRBV5-8 and TRBJ1-5; D gene uncertain. Trimming removed 0 bases from V and 5 bases from J, with 6 bases in between. The CDR3 is 13 amino acids. Germline CDR1 and CDR2: SGHTS and YDEGEE. The CDR3 DNA reads as TGTGCCAGCAGCTTGGATATCGATCAGCCCCAGCATTTT. Translation gives CASSLDIDQPQHF.

This clone occurred once. This sequence joins TRBV29-1 and TRBJ2-7; TRBD2 matches at 12 bases. V was clipped by 6 bases and J by 6 bases; unmatched bases: 12. This CDR3 spans 15 amino acids. Germline lookup yields CDR1 SQVTM and CDR2 ANQGSEA. CDR3 DNA sequence: TGCAGCGTCCCCCTAGCGGGGGGGTCTGTCGGCGAGCAGTACTTC. Translating it yields CSVPLAGGSVGEQYF.

This clone has only one observation. The V gene is TRBV6-6, the J gene TRBJ1-1; weak D call: TRBD1 (6 bases). The V gene's germline CDR1 is MNHNY and CDR2 SVGAGI (reference sequence). This CDR3 has 14 amino acids. Trimming took 7 bases from V and 8 from J, leaving 20 bases between them. The CDR3 coding sequence is TGTGCCAGCACCCTCGCCGGGACAAAAATCGAAGCTTTCTTT. Its translation: CASTLAGTKIEAFF.

The chain couples TRBV15 to TRBJ2-7; 14 nucleotides agree with TRBD2. The V gene's germline CDR1 is LNHNV and CDR2 YYDKDF (reference sequence). V lost 3 bases, J lost 2 bases, and 9 bases stayed unmatched. The CDR3 has 18 residues. The CDR3 loop is CATSRSDGTSGRPYEQYF. The DNA for the CDR3 is TGTGCCACCAGCAGGTCAGATGGGACTAGCGGGAGACCCTACGAGCAGTACTTC.

This chain joins TRBV28 and TRBJ2-7, with D possibly TRBD2 on 6 matching bases. Germline loops: CDR1 MDHEN, CDR2 SYDVKM. Between the trimmed V and J ends, which lost 4 bases and 0 bases, there was a span of 10 bases. The CDR3 has 14 amino acids. The DNA for the CDR3 is TGTGCCAGCAGTTCCGCGGGGCGCTCCTACGAGCAGTACTTC. This gives the protein CASSSAGRSYEQYF. Looking up the rest from reference TRBV28 and TRBJ2-7 gives the full variable domain: DVKVTQSSRYLVKRTGEKVFLECVQDMDHENMFWYRQDPGLGLRLIYFSYDVKMKEKGDIPEGYSVSREKKERFSLILESASTNQTSMYLCASSSAGRSYEQYFGPGTRLTVT.

This clone was observed a few times. This chain uses TRBV9 with TRBJ2-3; maybe TRBD1 (6 bases). Between the trimmed V and J ends, which lost 0 bases and 4 bases, there was a span of 18 bases. The CDR3 covers 17 residues. CDR1 is SGDLS, CDR2 YYNGEE, per germline. In DNA form, the CDR3 reads TGTGCCAGCAGCGTAGCTAAGGGGACAAGTGCTCCAGATACGCAGTATTTT. This encodes CASSVAKGTSAPDTQYF.

Only one count was recorded for this clone. V usage is TRBV27 and J usage is TRBJ1-1; 10 bases are a match to TRBD1. The germline CDR1 and CDR2 sequences are MNHEY and SMNVEV (reference sequence). CDR3 length: 16 amino acids. Trimming removed 2 bases from V and 8 bases from J; junction bases left unmatched: 11. CDR3 DNA: TGTGCCAGCAGTTTAGTAGGTTTGGGACAGGGGAAAGAAGCTTTCTTT. Residues: CASSLVGLGQGKEAFF.

The genes are TRBV30 and TRBJ2-1; D gene uncertain. Per germline, CDR1 GTSNPN and CDR2 SVGIG (reference sequence). This CDR3 contains 12 residues. V lost 0 bases to trimming and J lost 10 bases, with 10 bases between them. The DNA for the CDR3 is TGTGCCTGGAGTGTCGGTAGCAAAGAGCAGTTCTTC. This gives the protein CAWSVGSKEQFF.

The chain links TRBV19 to TRBJ2-7, with 13 bases matching TRBD2. V lost 3 bases, J lost 7 bases, and 6 bases stayed unmatched. The CDR3 has 15 amino acids. Germline CDR1 and CDR2: LNHDA and SQIVND (reference sequence). CDR3 in amino acids: CASSIPGLAGKEQYF. The CDR3 nucleotides are TGTGCCAGTAGTATCCCGGGACTAGCGGGAAAGGAGCAGTACTTC.

The genes are TRBV5-8 and TRBJ2-3; weak D call: TRBD2 (7 bases). This CDR3 spans 15 amino acids. The V and J ends lost 4 bases and 3 bases respectively, with 15 bases between them. Germline lookup yields CDR1 SGHTS and CDR2 YDEGEE. CDR3 protein: CASSGTLAFTDTQYF. CDR3 bases: TGTGCCAGCAGCGGGACACTAGCGTTTACAGATACGCAGTATTTT.